This record covers a single T cell receptor (beta chain). This clonotype has at least ten counts. Its antigen remains undetermined. Per-base qualities were not stored, and no clone one base away is much larger. CDR1 is given as SNHLY and CDR2 as FYNNEI, both from the germline V gene. The CDR3, from cysteine to phenylalanine, totals 14 residues. The DNA shown is the 42-base CDR3, in frame from base 1. The junction shows trimming of 6 bases on V and 3 bases on J, plus 11 bases between the germline ends. This entry is derived from a study of human T cells and chemical hapten exposure (dated by TCRdb to about 2021). Regarding the study in general: For sensitization, 2% DPC in acetone was applied to a roughly 2 cm by roughly 2 cm area of upper inner arm skin. Throughout the study period of around 24 weeks, patients also received therapeutic DPC doses to the scalp every week. Patch tests used Finn chambers with 0.01% DPC on the upper back, scored after 6 days by International Contact Dermatitis Research Group standards. Alopecia areata with under or over 50% scalp involvement, alopecia totalis and alopecia universalis were represented in the patient cohort, which was mostly female. The libraries were sequenced as a pool, and the TCR yield per sample differed mostly because of small variations in library volumes within the pool. The study tracked peripheral blood TCR repertoire changes in vivo during primary and secondary sensitization to the hapten diphenylcyclopropenone (DPC) in alopecia patients. Blood samples were taken from patients before sensitization (week 0) and then at 2, 6 and about 24 weeks after DPC sensitization. Blood for TCR sequencing was provided by twenty-nine alopecia patients at one to four time points (pre-sensitization, 2, 6 and 24 weeks). Overall study outcomes, separate from this receptor: DPC sensitization did not change how many TCRs were above 1 in 1000 frequency, and no evidence was found of alterations in global repertoire structure. Repeated subsampling changed both the strength of the expansion versus patch-test correlation and the threshold at which the correlation became significant. Significantly more large CDR3 similarity clusters were formed by expanded TCRs than by pre-sensitization or healthy control sets, consistent with antigen-driven responses. The number of PT1 expanded TCRs positively correlated with patch test score, significant at thresholds 8, 16 and 32 but not 4. Because every patient had alopecia, a presumed autoimmune disease, the patients' immune response might differ from that of healthy individuals.

The library was prepared using RACE. The sequencer listed for this sample is NextSeq 500. During library preparation, unique molecular identifiers were attached to individual cDNA molecules so that TCRs could be counted in a quantitative, reproducible way. Both TCR alpha and TCR beta chains were sequenced from each blood RNA sample. Per the authors' processing: The median number of TCRs per sample was 95,638, ranging from roughly 20,000 to 690,600. The Decombinator software suite was used to annotate V, J and CDR3 in the TCR reads. For PS versus PT1 abundance plots, all samples were subsampled to the same number of TCRs (28,000). TCRs were defined as expanded if absent before sensitization and observed at least eight times at the 2-week time point. TCRdb's own reprocessing of the public reads used fastp at Q25 and MiXCR and kept productive beta chains. Duplicate CDR3 protein sequences are folded into a single record with the most common DNA and genes. The V and J calls were determined by TCRdb, not by the authors. Across this sample there are 75,000 to 90,000 distinct CDR3 sequences, with 7.5% to 9.5% seen only once. The ten most abundant clones make up 1.5% to 1.9% of the sample.

The time point label for this specimen denotes: patch test 1, 2 weeks after DPC sensitization. Explained via the paper, the treatment or condition label denotes: therapeutic diphenylcyclopropenone sensitization with weekly scalp DPC. At each patch-test visit, blood was drawn before the patch test was applied. Patients were considered eligible if aged 18 to 70, diagnosed with alopecia and deemed suitable for DPC therapy, and patients were excluded if pregnant. Unfractionated whole blood was collected in Tempus Blood RNA tubes, and total RNA was extracted from that blood. The chain is encoded by TRBV2 joined to TRBJ1-4; TRBD1 is perhaps the D gene, given 5 matching bases. The receptor comes from a woman younger than 45 with alopecia areata. Some clones in this sample may be carry-over from other donors' samples. Sequencing used whole blood, obtained in connection with sensitization to the hapten diphenylcyclopropenone (DPC). Read as DNA, the sequence is TGTGCCAGCAGGGGGGACGCTGCTAATGAAAAACTGTTTTTT. The translation is CASRGDAANEKLFF.